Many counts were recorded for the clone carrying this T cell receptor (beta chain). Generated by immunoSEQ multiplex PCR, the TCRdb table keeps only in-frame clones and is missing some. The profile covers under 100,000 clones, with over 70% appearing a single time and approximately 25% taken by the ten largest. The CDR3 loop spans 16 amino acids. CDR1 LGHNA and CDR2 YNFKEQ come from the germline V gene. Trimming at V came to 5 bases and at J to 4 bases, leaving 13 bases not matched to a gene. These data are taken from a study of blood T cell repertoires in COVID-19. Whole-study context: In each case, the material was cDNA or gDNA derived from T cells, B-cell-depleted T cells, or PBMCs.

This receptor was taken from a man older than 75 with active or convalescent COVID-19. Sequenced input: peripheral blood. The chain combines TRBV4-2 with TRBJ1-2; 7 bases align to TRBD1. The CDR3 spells CASSARQGRVGYGYTF. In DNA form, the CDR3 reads TGTGCCAGCAGCGCCCGACAGGGTCGGGTTGGCTATGGCTACACCTTC.